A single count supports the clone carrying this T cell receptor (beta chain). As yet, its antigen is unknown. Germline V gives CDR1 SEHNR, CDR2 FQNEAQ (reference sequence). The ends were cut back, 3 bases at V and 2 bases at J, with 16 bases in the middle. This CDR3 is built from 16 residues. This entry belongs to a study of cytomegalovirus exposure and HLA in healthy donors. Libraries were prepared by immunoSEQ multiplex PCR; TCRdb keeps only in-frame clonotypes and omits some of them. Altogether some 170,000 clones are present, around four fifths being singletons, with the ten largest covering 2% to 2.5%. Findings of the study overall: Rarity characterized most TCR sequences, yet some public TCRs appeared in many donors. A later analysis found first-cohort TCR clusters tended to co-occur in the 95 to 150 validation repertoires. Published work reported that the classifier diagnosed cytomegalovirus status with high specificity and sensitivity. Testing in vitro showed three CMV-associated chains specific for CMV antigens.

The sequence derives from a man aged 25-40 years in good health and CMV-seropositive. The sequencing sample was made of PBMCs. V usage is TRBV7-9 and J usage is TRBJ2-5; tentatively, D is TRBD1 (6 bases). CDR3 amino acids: CASSFPEQDRQETQYF. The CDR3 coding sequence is TGTGCCAGCAGCTTCCCCGAACAGGACAGACAAGAGACCCAGTACTTC.